Below, 9 T cell receptor beta chains from the same sample are listed, as sequenced in a study of blood T cell repertoires in COVID-19. TCRdb's table, derived via immunoSEQ multiplex PCR, lists solely in-frame clones and lacks some. The sample gives under 30,000 clones, about 88% of which show up once; roughly a sixth is in the top ten. Input material: peripheral blood. The receptors stem from a human donor with acute or convalescent COVID-19. The donor label of this sample is uncertain.

The chain links TRBV7-9 to TRBJ1-3; 11 bases agree with TRBD1. The CDR3 spans 17 residues. Germline values: CDR1 SEHNR, CDR2 FQNEAQ (reference sequence). V gave up 3 bases and J gave up 0 bases; unmatched junction bases: 4. The CDR3 reads CASSFGTGGSSGNTIYF. The CDR3 DNA sequence: TGTGCCAGCAGCTTCGGGACAGGGGGATCCTCTGGAAACACCATATATTTT.

This chain links TRBV6-6 with TRBJ2-5; D uncertain. The CDR3 extends over 16 amino acids. V lost 0 bases and J lost 4, with 15 bases in between. CDR1 and CDR2 from the germline V gene are MNHNY and SVGAGI (reference sequence). CDR3 DNA sequence: TGTGCCAGCAGTTACTCGGAGTCCGGTTATGCAGAGACCCAGTACTTC. It codes for CASSYSESGYAETQYF.

This chain joins TRBV29-1 and TRBJ2-1; D ambiguous. V was trimmed by 3 bases and J by 7 bases, leaving 4 bases between them. In germline, CDR1 is SQVTM, CDR2 ANQGSEA. The CDR3 loop spans 10 amino acids. The CDR3 region is CSVDGNEQFF. DNA for the CDR3: TGCAGCGTTGACGGGAATGAGCAGTTCTTC.

The chain is built from TRBV7-2 and TRBJ1-1; weak D call: TRBD1 (6 bases). This CDR3 contains 15 residues. With 5 bases removed from V and 4 bases from J, the gap between germline ends came to 17 bases. CDR1 is SGHTA, CDR2 FQGNSA, per germline. The CDR3 DNA follows: TGTGCCAGCAGCCATCGGGACATAAAGAGCACTGAAGCTTTCTTT. This sequence encodes CASSHRDIKSTEAFF. Complete variable domain (other parts from reference TRBV7-2 and TRBJ1-1): GAGVSQSPSNKVTEKGKDVELRCDPISGHTALYWYRQSLGQGLEFLIYFQGNSAPDKSGLPSDRFSAERTGGSVSTLTIQRTQQEDSAVYLCASSHRDIKSTEAFFGQGTRLTVV.

DNA for the CDR3: TGTGCCAGCAGCCAAGGAAGGGGACAGGTCAGGGAGACCCAGTACTTC. Translating gives CASSQGRGQVRETQYF. The chain links TRBV3-1 (or the pseudogene TRBV3-2) to TRBJ2-5; 8 bases fit TRBD1. V lost 1 base, J lost 5 bases, and 9 bases stayed unmatched. Germline V CDR1 and CDR2: LGHDT, YNNKEL (reference sequence). This CDR3 comprises 16 residues.

The chain combines TRBV7-8 with TRBJ2-1, with TRBD2 matching over 7 bases. This CDR3 is 16 amino acids long. Germline V lookup: CDR1 SGHVS, CDR2 FQNEAQ. V was pared by 0 bases and J by 7 bases, with 9 bases of the junction left unmatched. The DNA of the CDR3 is TGTGCCAGCAGCTTAGCGGTGGGGGGGGTGGCGAATGAGCAGTTCTTC. Translating it yields CASSLAVGGVANEQFF.

The chain uses TRBV6-1 and TRBJ2-2, with TRBD2 identical over 9 bases. The CDR3 length is 17 residues. Germline lookup yields CDR1 MNHNS and CDR2 SASEGT. Losses at the gene ends were 4 bases for V and 3 bases for J; bases not matched to a gene: 9. The CDR3 sequence is CASSVYSGSSDTGELFF. The CDR3 coding sequence is TGTGCCAGCAGTGTTTATAGCGGGAGCTCGGACACCGGGGAGCTGTTTTTT.

CDR3 in amino acids: CASSPSGTAAIYGYTF. The CDR3 DNA reads TGTGCCAGCAGCCCATCTGGGACAGCTGCAATCTATGGCTACACCTTC. This rearrangement joins TRBV7-2 to TRBJ1-2, with 7 bases fitting TRBD1. J gave up 4 bases and V 5 bases, and 13 bases lay outside the gene matches. Per germline, CDR1 SGHTA and CDR2 FQGNSA. The CDR3 sequence is 16 residues long.

This chain uses TRBV30 with TRBJ1-2; tentatively, D is TRBD1 (5 bases). V lost 7 bases and J 0 bases, leaving 12 bases between the germline ends. The CDR3 length is 13 residues. The germline V gene encodes CDR1 GTSNPN and CDR2 SVGIG (reference sequence). The DNA for the CDR3 is TGTGCCTCCCCCGACAGAGCTAACTATGGCTACACCTTC. Residues: CASPDRANYGYTF.